A selection of T cell receptor beta chains follows, all from one sample in a study of CD8+ T cells in alopecia areata. The repertoire was sequenced with immunoSEQ multiplex PCR; TCRdb's copy has only in-frame clones and lacks some. The sample holds fewer than 200,000 clones, around three fifths seen once. The sample was CD4+ T cells sorted from blood, taken at week 24, from a patient treated with tofacitinib. The source is a human donor with alopecia areata. CDR3s include the opening cysteine and the closing phenylalanine or tryptophan. A D gene is named only where the DNA matches it firmly. Rows give clone size only sometimes, using once, few, many, or a class for an expanded clone.

d_gene,abundance,v_gene,len,j_gene,CDR3nt,CDR3aa
.,.,TRBV19,12,TRBJ2-5,TGTGCCAGTAGCCAGAATAGGGAGACCCAGTACTTC,CASSQNRETQYF
.,.,TRBV7-2,14,TRBJ2-7,TGTGCCAGCAGCATCTCCTGGGTTTCCTACGAGCAGTACTTC,CASSISWVSYEQYF
.,once,TRBV9,15,TRBJ1-1,TGTGCCAGCAGCGCCTTTACGGCTCGGGGGATTGAAGCTTTCTTT,CASSAFTARGIEAFF
.,.,TRBV11-2,11,TRBJ1-1,TGTGCCAGCAGCCTACACACTGAAGCTTTCTTT,CASSLHTEAFF
.,.,TRBV7-2,11,TRBJ2-5,TGTGCCAGCAGCTTAGCAGAGACCCAGTACTTC,CASSLAETQYF
.,.,TRBV20-1,11,TRBJ1-2,TGCAGTGCTAGAGATGGCTATGGCTACACCTTC,CSARDGYGYTF
.,.,TRBV5-1,16,TRBJ1-6,TGCGCCAGCAGCTTGGACGGGTCGCCCTATAATTCACCCCTCCACTTT,CASSLDGSPYNSPLHF
.,.,TRBV4-2,16,TRBJ2-4,TGTGCCAGCAGCCAAGATATTGAAGACACCAAAAACATTCAGTACTTC,CASSQDIEDTKNIQYF
.,few,TRBV29-1,14,TRBJ2-5,TGCAGCGTTGGGCGGCGACTTTCCCAAGAGACCCAGTACTTC,CSVGRRLSQETQYF
TRBD1,.,TRBV29-1,11,TRBJ1-2,TGCAGCGTTGAGGACAGGGTTGGCTACACCTTC,CSVEDRVGYTF
TRBD1,.,TRBV4-2,13,TRBJ2-5,TGTGCCAGCAGCCAGGACAGGGAAGGTACCCAGTACTTC,CASSQDREGTQYF
.,few,TRBV10-3,16,TRBJ1-5,TGTGCCATCAGTGGCGGACAGAGCGATAGCAATCAGCCCCAGCATTTT,CAISGGQSDSNQPQHF
TRBD2,.,TRBV5-1,15,TRBJ2-1,TGCGCCAGCAGCTCTCCTAGCGGGGGGGCAAATGAGCAGTTCTTC,CASSSPSGGANEQFF